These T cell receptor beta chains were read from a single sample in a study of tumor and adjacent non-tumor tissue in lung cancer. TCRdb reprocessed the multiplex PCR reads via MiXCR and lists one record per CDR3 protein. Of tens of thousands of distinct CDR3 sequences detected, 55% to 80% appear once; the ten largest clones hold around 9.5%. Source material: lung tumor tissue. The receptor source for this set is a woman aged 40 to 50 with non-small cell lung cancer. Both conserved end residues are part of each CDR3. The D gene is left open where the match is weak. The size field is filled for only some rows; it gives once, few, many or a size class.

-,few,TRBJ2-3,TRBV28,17,TGTGCCAGCAGTTTATTGACTGATGGCGGACGCACAGATACGCAGTATTTT,CASSLLTDGGRTDTQYF
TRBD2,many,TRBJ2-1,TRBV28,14,TGTGCCAGTTACAAGCGGGAGAAGTACAATGAGCAGTTCTTC,CASYKREKYNEQFF
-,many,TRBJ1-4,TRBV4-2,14,TGTGCCAGCAGCCAAGGGTTGTTACGAGAAAAACTGTTTTTT,CASSQGLLREKLFF
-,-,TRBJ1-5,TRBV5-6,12,TGTGCCAGCAGCTTGCAATTGGGGGCCCAGCATTTT,CASSLQLGAQHF
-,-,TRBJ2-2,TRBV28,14,TGTGCCAGCAGGCGCGCGGGGGCCACCGGGGAGCTGTTTTTT,CASRRAGATGELFF
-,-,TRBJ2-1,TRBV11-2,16,TGTGCCTACAGCAAGACACTAGCTGCACTCTACAATGAGCAGTTCTTC,CAYSKTLAALYNEQFF
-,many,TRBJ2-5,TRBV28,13,TGTGCCAGCAGTGAGGAGTACCAAGAGACCCAGTACTTC,CASSEEYQETQYF
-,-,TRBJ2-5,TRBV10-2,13,TGCGCCAGCAGTAAGGGGCCTGTGGGGACCCAGTACTTC,CASSKGPVGTQYF
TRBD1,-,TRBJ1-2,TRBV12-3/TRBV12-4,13,TGTTCCAGCAGTTTTGGACAGGGGAGGGGCTACAACTTC,CSSSFGQGRGYNF
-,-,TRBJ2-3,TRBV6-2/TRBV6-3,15,TGTGCCAGCAGAGATAGGGCCCGGAACGGCGATACGCAGTATTTT,CASRDRARNGDTQYF
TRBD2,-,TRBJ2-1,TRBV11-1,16,TGTGCCAGCCAAGTAGGCGGACTAGCGGCCTACAATGAGCAGTTCTTC,CASQVGGLAAYNEQFF
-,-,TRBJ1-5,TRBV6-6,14,TGTGTCAGCAATATAGGACAGATCTATAGGCCCCAGCATTTT,CVSNIGQIYRPQHF
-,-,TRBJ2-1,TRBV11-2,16,TGTGCCAACAGCTTAGGCCCAAGGGGAGTCCTCTATGAGAAGTTCTTC,CANSLGPRGVLYEKFF
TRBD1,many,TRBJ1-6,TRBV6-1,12,TGTGCCAGCAGGACAGGGGGGTCACCCCTCCACTTT,CASRTGGSPLHF
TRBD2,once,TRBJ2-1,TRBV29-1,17,TGCAGCGTTGACGAGTTGATTAGCGGGAGTTGGTACAATGAGCAATTCTTC,CSVDELISGSWYNEQFF
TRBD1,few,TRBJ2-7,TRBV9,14,TGTGCCAGCAGCGCCGGACAGGGGGCTAGCGAGCAGTATTTC,CASSAGQGASEQYF
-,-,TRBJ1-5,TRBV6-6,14,TGTGCCAGCAATATAGGACAGATCGATAGACCCCATCATTTT,CASNIGQIDRPHHF
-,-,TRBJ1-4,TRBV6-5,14,TGTGCCTGCAGTCACCGGGGGTCCCGTGAAAAACTGTTTTTT,CACSHRGSREKLFF
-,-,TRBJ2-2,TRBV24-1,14,TGTGTCACCAGTGAGGACAGCCCCACCGGGAAGCTGTTATTT,CVTSEDSPTGKLLF
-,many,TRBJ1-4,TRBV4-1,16,TGCGCCAGCAGCCATCTTGCACATGGGTCTTATGAAAAACTGTTTTTT,CASSHLAHGSYEKLFF
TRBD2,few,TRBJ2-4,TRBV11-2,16,TGTGCCAGCAGTCCGGGGACTAGCGGGGGGAAGGGCATTAAGTACTTT,CASSPGTSGGKGIKYF
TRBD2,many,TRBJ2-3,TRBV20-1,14,TGCAGTGCGGCCACCGGGACTAGCGGGTATACGCAGTATTTT,CSAATGTSGYTQYF
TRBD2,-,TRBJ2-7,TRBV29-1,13,TGCAGTGCCGGGACTAGCGGGAACTACGAGCGGTACTTC,CSAGTSGNYERYF
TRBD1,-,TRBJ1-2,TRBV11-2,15,TGTGCCAGCAACCGAGATGGACAGGTTAACTATAGCTACACCTTC,CASNRDGQVNYSYTF
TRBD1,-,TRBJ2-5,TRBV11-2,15,TGTGTCAGCAGCTCCACAACAGGGGTCGCGGAGACCCAGTATTTC,CVSSSTTGVAETQYF
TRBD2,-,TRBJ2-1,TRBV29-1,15,TGTAGCGTACTGGGAGCGGGAACCTCCTACAATGAGCAGTTCTTC,CSVLGAGTSYNEQFF
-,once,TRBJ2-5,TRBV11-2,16,TGTGCCAGCAGCTTATTTGGGCGGAGGGTCCAAGAGACCCAATACTTC,CASSLFGRRVQETQYF
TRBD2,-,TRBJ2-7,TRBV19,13,TGTGCCAGTAGTATCGGACTAGCGGGGAAGCAGTATTTC,CASSIGLAGKQYF
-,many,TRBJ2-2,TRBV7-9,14,TGTGCCAGCAGCTTAGGCACACTCACCGGGGAGCTGTTTTTT,CASSLGTLTGELFF
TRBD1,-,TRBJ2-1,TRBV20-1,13,TGCAGTGCTGGGGACAGGGGATTCCATAAGAAGTTCTTC,CSAGDRGFHKKFF
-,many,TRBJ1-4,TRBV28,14,TGTGCCAGCAGTCTCCTTACAACTAATGAAAAACTGTTTTTT,CASSLLTTNEKLFF
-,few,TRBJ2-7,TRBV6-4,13,TGTGCCAGCAGGGCAAAAAGCTCCTACGAGCAGCACTTC,CASRAKSSYEQHF
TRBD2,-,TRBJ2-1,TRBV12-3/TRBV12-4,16,TGTGCCAGCAATTTAGCCGGGACTAGCAGCTACAATGAGCGGTTCTTC,CASNLAGTSSYNERFF
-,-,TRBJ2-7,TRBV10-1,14,TGCGCCAGCAGTGCGACTCAGGGCCCCTACGAGCAGTACTTT,CASSATQGPYEQYF
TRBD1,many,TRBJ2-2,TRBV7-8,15,TGTGCCAGCCGATCCGGGACAGCCAACACCGGGGAGCTGTTTTTT,CASRSGTANTGELFF
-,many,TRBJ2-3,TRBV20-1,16,TGCAGTGCTAGCGACAATAGGCGAGATAGCGCAGATACGCAGTATTTT,CSASDNRRDSADTQYF
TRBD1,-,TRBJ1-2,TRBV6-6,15,TGTGGCAGCAGCTCATGGGACAGGGGGACGGGAGGCTACACCTTC,CGSSSWDRGTGGYTF
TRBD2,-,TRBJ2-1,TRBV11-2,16,TGTGCCAGGAGGTTAGGGCCACTAGCGGGGCGCAATGATCAGTTCTTC,CARRLGPLAGRNDQFF
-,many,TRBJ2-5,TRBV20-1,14,TGCAGTGCTAGAGAGTCTAAGAAGCAAGAGACCCAGTACTTC,CSARESKKQETQYF
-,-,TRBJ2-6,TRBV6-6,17,TGTGCAAGCAGGCCATCGACCGCGATCTATGGGGCCAATGTCCTGACTTTC,CASRPSTAIYGANVLTF
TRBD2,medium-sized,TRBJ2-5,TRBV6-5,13,TGTGCCAGCAGAGGGACTAGCGTCGAGACCCAGTACTTC,CASRGTSVETQYF